This T cell receptor (beta chain) was sequenced for a study of blood T cell repertoires in COVID-19. Study context: Sites in the United States, Italy and Spain provided acute and convalescent COVID-19 samples. PBMCs, B-cell-depleted T cells, or T cells were the source of the cDNA or gDNA that made up the material.

In the original analysis: Counts of nucleated cells, estimated from reference gene primer amplification, were obtained. Here immunoSEQ multiplex PCR was the method, and the copy in TCRdb shows in-frame clones only, minus some. The D gene and trimming were derived from the DNA, and the V and J assignments and clone size from that table. This repertoire shows fewer than 250,000 clones, approximately 90% found once; its top ten account for about 1.8%. Germline V CDR1 and CDR2: MNHEY, SVGEGT. There are 19 residues in the CDR3. V was clipped by 6 bases and J by 1 base, with 26 bases between them. The chain links TRBV6-2 or TRBV6-3 to TRBJ2-3; D perhaps matches TRBD1 (6 bases). The receptor's source is a man aged 65 to 85 with acute or convalescent COVID-19. Specimen: peripheral blood. CDR3 DNA sequence: TGTGCCAGCAGCCGTATGACAGGTCGCGGGCCCCCAGGCACAGATACGCAGTATTTT. This gives the protein CASSRMTGRGPPGTDTQYF.